These 29 T cell receptor beta chains were sequenced from one sample in a study of blood T cell repertoires in COVID-19. Sequencing was performed with immunoSEQ multiplex PCR; in TCRdb, only in-frame clones are kept and a portion is missing. This sample yields 63,000 or so clones, of which approximately 79% are seen a single time; roughly an eighth belongs to the top ten. The sequencing sample was made of peripheral blood. The receptors here all came from a human donor in a cohort sampled during active COVID-19.

The rearrangement links TRBV6-5 to TRBJ1-1; tentative D call: TRBD1 (6 bases). The CDR3 is 16 residues long. V was clipped by 2 bases and J by 0 bases, with 13 bases between them. CDR1 is MNHEY and CDR2 is SVGAGI in the germline V gene. The CDR3 loop is CASSYATGKLNTEAFF. CDR3 DNA: TGTGCCAGCAGTTACGCGACAGGCAAATTGAACACTGAAGCTTTCTTT.

The chain links TRBV7-9 to TRBJ2-7, with D hard to call. Trimming shortened V by 1 base and J by 0 bases, and 10 bases separated the two germline ends. This CDR3 is 15 amino acids long. Germline values: CDR1 SEHNR, CDR2 FQNEAQ (reference sequence). CDR3 in amino acids: CASSLGLQSSYEQYF. In DNA, the CDR3 is TGTGCCAGCAGCTTAGGACTCCAATCCTCCTACGAGCAGTACTTC.

In its sample, this clone was seen once. The chain combines TRBV4-2 with TRBJ2-7, with 8 nucleotides matching TRBD2. The CDR3 length is 16 residues. The V gene end was trimmed by 0 bases and the J gene end by 4 bases; junction bases not matched to a gene: 8. CDR1 is LGHNA and CDR2 is YNFKEQ in the germline V gene. The CDR3: CASSQELSGSGYEQYF. Here the CDR3 DNA reads TGTGCCAGCAGCCAAGAGTTAAGCGGGAGTGGGTACGAGCAGTACTTC.

The J gene is TRBJ2-7, the V gene TRBV19; TRBD2 aligns across 8 bases. J was trimmed by 3 bases and V by 9 bases; bases with no gene match: 7. CDR3 length: 13 amino acids. Germline V gene data show CDR1 as LNHDA and CDR2 as SQIVND (reference sequence). CDR3 DNA: TGTGCCAGCGCAGCGGGAGTCAGCTACGAGCAGTACTTC. This encodes CASAAGVSYEQYF. Full variable domain (remainder filled in from reference TRBV19 and TRBJ2-7): DGGITQSPKYLFRKEGQNVTLSCEQNLNHDAMYWYRQDPGQGLRLIYYSQIVNDFQKGDIAEGYSVSREKKESFPLTVTSAQKNPTAFYLCASAAGVSYEQYFGPGTRLTVT.

This chain links TRBV2 with TRBJ2-1, with D possibly being TRBD1 (5 bases). V was pared by 5 bases and J by 4 bases, with 21 bases between. The CDR3 runs 17 residues. The germline V gene has CDR1 SNHLY and CDR2 FYNNEI. CDR3: CASSFRPTDIRYNEQFF. Written as DNA, the CDR3 is TGTGCCAGCAGTTTCCGACCGACAGACATACGTTACAATGAGCAGTTCTTC.

The rearrangement uses TRBV12-5 and TRBJ2-7, with TRBD2 matching over 8 bases. Germline assignment: CDR1 LGHNT and CDR2 FRNRAP. The CDR3 is 19 amino acids. Trimming at V came to 0 bases and at J to 2 bases, leaving 15 bases not matched to a gene. CDR3 residues: CASGLVIGGGPTIPYEQYF. The CDR3 DNA is TGTGCTAGTGGTTTGGTGATCGGCGGGGGGCCCACTATTCCCTACGAGCAGTACTTC.

The V and J genes are TRBV9 and TRBJ2-5; 14 nucleotides line up with TRBD2. J was trimmed by 3 bases and V by 0 bases; bases with no gene match: 7. The CDR3 has 18 amino acids. The germline CDR1 and CDR2 sequences are SGDLS and YYNGEE. The CDR3 sequence: CASSVEGLAGVAKETQYF. CDR3 bases: TGTGCCAGCAGCGTAGAGGGACTAGCGGGGGTCGCGAAAGAGACCCAGTACTTC. Based on the CDR3 plus reference TRBV9 and TRBJ2-5, the full variable domain is DSGVTQTPKHLITATGQRVTLRCSPRSGDLSVYWYQQSLDQGLQFLIQYYNGEERAKGNILERFSAQQFPDLHSELNLSSLELGDSALYFCASSVEGLAGVAKETQYFGPGTRLLVL.

The chain combines TRBV11-2 with TRBJ1-2, with D tentatively TRBD1 (5 bases). This CDR3 comprises 14 residues. Trimming stripped 1 base from V and 5 bases from J, with 11 bases between. Looked up from germline, CDR1 is SGHAT and CDR2 is FQNNGV. In DNA, the CDR3 is TGTGCCAGCAGCTTAGGCGGGGCTGGATATGGCTACACCTTC. Translated, it gives CASSLGGAGYGYTF.

The J gene is TRBJ1-6, the V gene TRBV27; TRBD1 matches 7 bases. The CDR3 spans 14 residues. Germline trimming cut 7 bases from V and 7 bases from J; bases unmatched to any gene: 7. CDR1 is MNHEY, CDR2 SMNVEV, per germline (reference sequence). The CDR3 region is CASKGTAGNSPLHF. CDR3 in DNA: TGTGCCAGCAAGGGGACAGCCGGAAATTCACCCCTCCACTTT.

The chain joins TRBV4-2 to TRBJ1-4; 12 bases are a match to TRBD1. The germline V gene has CDR1 LGHNA and CDR2 YNFKEQ. Trimming cost V 0 bases and J 8 bases; bases outside gene matches: 4. The CDR3 covers 16 residues. CDR3 nucleotides: TGTGCCAGCAGCCAAGATATGGGGACAGGGGGCGAAAAACTGTTTTTT. It specifies CASSQDMGTGGEKLFF.

The CDR3 DNA follows: TGTGCCAGCAGCCAAGAACGGGGACAGGGTGGCCACGAGCAGTACTTC. It codes for CASSQERGQGGHEQYF. This chain connects TRBV3-1 (or the pseudogene TRBV3-2) to TRBJ2-7; 9 bases line up with TRBD1. Germline values: CDR1 LGHDT, CDR2 YNNKEL (reference sequence). Trimming took 0 bases from V and 5 from J; bases not matched to a gene: 8. CDR3 length: 16 residues.

The chain recombines TRBV11-2 with TRBJ2-1; 11 bases map to TRBD2. V shed 10 bases and J 8 bases; nucleotides not matched to a gene: 7. Germline V lookup: CDR1 SGHAT, CDR2 FQNNGV. There are 13 residues in the CDR3. The CDR3 nucleotides read TGTGCCACCGTTGGACTAGCGGGTTATGAGCAGTTCTTC. Its protein product is CATVGLAGYEQFF.

The rearrangement links TRBV5-6 to TRBJ1-5; D call uncertain. The germline gives CDR1 SGHDT, CDR2 YYEEEE. Trimming left V 4 bases short and J 5 bases short, with 13 bases between. CDR3 length: 14 amino acids. In DNA, the CDR3 is TGTGCCAGCAGCCACACTTTGAGGGATCAGCCCCAGCATTTT. Amino acid sequence: CASSHTLRDQPQHF.

The genes are TRBV3-1 (or the pseudogene TRBV3-2) and TRBJ2-3, with 10 nucleotides matching TRBD2. CDR1 is LGHDT and CDR2 is YNNKEL in the germline V gene (reference sequence). The V segment lost 1 base and the J segment 1 base; nucleotides outside the gene matches: 8. This CDR3 contains 18 residues. As DNA, the CDR3 is TGTGCCAGCAGCCAAGCGGCCCTCGGGACTAGCGGCACAGATACGCAGTATTTT. Amino acid sequence: CASSQAALGTSGTDTQYF.

This clone has a single count. This sample includes further DNA sequences coding for the same CDR3. The chain uses TRBV7-8 and TRBJ1-1, with unresolved D. Trimming took off 0 bases at V and 5 bases at J, with 13 bases between the two ends. The CDR3 runs 15 residues. The germline V gene encodes CDR1 SGHVS and CDR2 FQNEAQ. The CDR3 reads CASSLALRSGTEAFF. DNA for the CDR3: TGTGCCAGCAGCTTAGCGCTCAGGTCGGGGACTGAAGCTTTCTTT.

This chain connects TRBV5-1 to TRBJ2-1, with 7 bases that match TRBD1. CDR1 is SGHRS and CDR2 is YFSETQ in the germline V gene. The CDR3 totals 14 residues. Trimming took 2 bases from V and 4 from J; bases not matched to a gene: 3. In DNA form, the CDR3 reads TGCGCCAGCAGCTTTAACAGGGGTTACAATGAGCAGTTCTTC. Its protein is CASSFNRGYNEQFF.

The chain combines TRBV5-4 with TRBJ1-6; D is perhaps TRBD1 (5 bases). V was cut by 3 bases and J by 10 bases, with 8 bases left in between. Germline assignment: CDR1 SGHNT and CDR2 YYREEE (reference sequence). The CDR3 loop spans 12 amino acids. The CDR3 spells CASSSGESPLHF. The CDR3 bases are TGTGCCAGCAGCTCGGGGGAGTCACCCCTCCACTTT. The full variable domain, rest sourced from reference TRBV5-4 and TRBJ1-6, is ETGVTQSPTHLIKTRGQQVTLRCSSQSGHNTVSWYQQALGQGPQFIFQYYREEENGRGNFPPRFSGLQFPNYSSELNVNALELDDSALYLCASSSGESPLHFGNGTRLTVT.

This chain connects TRBV5-1 to TRBJ2-2; 15 bases agree with TRBD2. This CDR3 has 16 residues. V shed 4 bases and J 8 bases; nucleotides not matched to a gene: 6. Germline V CDR1 and CDR2: SGHRS, YFSETQ. CDR3 DNA: TGCGCCAGCAGCACAAGGGGACTAGCGGGAGGAGGGGAGCTGTTTTTT. Translating gives CASSTRGLAGGGELFF.

The rearrangement links TRBV28 to TRBJ1-1; maybe TRBD1 (5 bases). The germline V gene has CDR1 MDHEN and CDR2 SYDVKM. Trimming took 3 bases from V and 1 from J, leaving 12 bases between them. This CDR3 contains 15 residues. The CDR3: CASSFLEGSNTEAFF. CDR3 nucleotide sequence: TGTGCCAGCAGTTTCCTGGAGGGGTCGAACACTGAAGCTTTCTTT.

CDR3 in amino acids: CASSLTLRAYEQYF. The CDR3 DNA reads as TGTGCCAGCAGCTTAACGCTCCGGGCCTACGAGCAGTACTTC. The chain couples TRBV11-2 to TRBJ2-7; D is unresolved. CDR3 length: 14 residues. Germline V gene sequence: CDR1 SGHAT, CDR2 FQNNGV. Trimming cost V 2 bases and J 2 bases, with 10 bases left between them.

The gene calls are TRBV27 and TRBJ2-7, with 7 bases lining up with TRBD1. There are 13 residues in the CDR3. Germline V CDR1 and CDR2: MNHEY, SMNVEV (reference sequence). V lost 2 bases, J lost 5 bases, and 3 bases stayed unmatched. The CDR3 DNA sequence: TGTGCCAGCAGTTTAACCGACAGGGACGAGCAGTACTTC. As protein: CASSLTDRDEQYF.

V and J are TRBV12-3 or TRBV12-4 and TRBJ1-2; no definite D call. Trimming took 6 bases from V and 3 from J, leaving 8 bases between them. The CDR3 runs to 12 residues. This CDR3 is CASSPGHYGYTF. The CDR3 bases are TGTGCCAGCAGCCCCGGTCACTATGGCTACACCTTC.

The chain links TRBV18 to TRBJ1-2; no clear D. The germline CDR1 and CDR2 sequences are KGHSH and LQKENI. V shed 0 bases and J shed 2 bases, with 10 bases lying between them. This CDR3 has 15 residues. For the CDR3, the DNA is TGTGCCAGCTCACCACCGTCTGTCGGGAACTATGGCTACACCTTC. The encoded protein is CASSPPSVGNYGYTF. Complete variable domain (other parts from reference TRBV18 and TRBJ1-2): NAGVMQNPRHLVRRRGQEARLRCSPMKGHSHVYWYRQLPEEGLKFMVYLQKENIIDESGMPKERFSAEFPKEGPSILRIQQVVRGDSAAYFCASSPPSVGNYGYTFGSGTRLTVV.

In this sample, this clone turned up a few times. The chain carries TRBV5-6 and TRBJ2-7; D unresolved. Per the germline V gene, CDR1 is SGHDT and CDR2 is YYEEEE. Trimming left V 4 bases short and J 4 bases short, with 9 bases between. CDR3 length equals 12 residues. The CDR3 loop reads CASSLRQYEQYF. For the CDR3, the DNA is TGTGCCAGCAGCCTCCGACAATACGAGCAGTACTTC.

This clone has a handful of counts. The rearrangement uses TRBV19 and TRBJ2-1, with 7 bases aligning to TRBD1. The trim removed 7 bases at V and 2 bases at J, leaving 8 bases unmatched. Germline CDR1 and CDR2: LNHDA and SQIVND (reference sequence). CDR3 length: 15 residues. The CDR3 nucleotides read TGTGCCAGTAACTCATGGACAGGACCCTACAATGAGCAGTTCTTC. This encodes CASNSWTGPYNEQFF.

This clone was seen only a few times. This sequence joins TRBV2 and TRBJ1-5; D is ambiguous. Germline CDR1 SNHLY, CDR2 FYNNEI. This CDR3 spans 15 amino acids. V was shortened by 3 bases and J by 3 bases, with 12 bases between the two germline ends. The CDR3 region has the DNA TGTGCCAGCAGTGATCAGGCAAGCTCCAATCAGCCCCAGCATTTT. This gives the protein CASSDQASSNQPQHF.

The chain carries TRBV5-5 and TRBJ2-1, with D perhaps matching TRBD2 (5 bases). Looked up from germline, CDR1 is SGHKS and CDR2 is YYEKEE (reference sequence). Trimming removed 0 bases at V and 8 bases at J, with 15 bases between. This CDR3 is 15 amino acids long. CDR3: CASSLGVRGRDEQFF. CDR3 sequence (DNA): TGTGCCAGCAGCTTGGGGGTCCGGGGAAGGGATGAGCAGTTCTTC.

The chain joins TRBV18 to TRBJ2-7, with TRBD1 as a possible D gene (6 bases). The CDR3 has 13 residues. Germline CDR1 KGHSH, CDR2 LQKENI. Trimming pared 4 bases from V and 7 bases from J, leaving 14 bases between. The CDR3 nucleotides read TGTGCCAGCTCACAAACAGGGTCGGGGGAGCAGTACTTC. Protein: CASSQTGSGEQYF. The full variable domain, in which reference TRBV18 and TRBJ2-7 provide the parts outside the CDR3, is NAGVMQNPRHLVRRRGQEARLRCSPMKGHSHVYWYRQLPEEGLKFMVYLQKENIIDESGMPKERFSAEFPKEGPSILRIQQVVRGDSAAYFCASSQTGSGEQYFGPGTRLTVT.

This chain uses TRBV20-1 with TRBJ1-1; a weak D match, TRBD1 (6 bases). Germline CDR1 reads DFQATT; CDR2 reads SNEGSKA (reference sequence). The CDR3 loop spans 10 amino acids. CDR3 amino acids: CSPREGGAFF. The CDR3 nucleotides read TGCAGCCCCCGGGAGGGGGGAGCTTTCTTT.